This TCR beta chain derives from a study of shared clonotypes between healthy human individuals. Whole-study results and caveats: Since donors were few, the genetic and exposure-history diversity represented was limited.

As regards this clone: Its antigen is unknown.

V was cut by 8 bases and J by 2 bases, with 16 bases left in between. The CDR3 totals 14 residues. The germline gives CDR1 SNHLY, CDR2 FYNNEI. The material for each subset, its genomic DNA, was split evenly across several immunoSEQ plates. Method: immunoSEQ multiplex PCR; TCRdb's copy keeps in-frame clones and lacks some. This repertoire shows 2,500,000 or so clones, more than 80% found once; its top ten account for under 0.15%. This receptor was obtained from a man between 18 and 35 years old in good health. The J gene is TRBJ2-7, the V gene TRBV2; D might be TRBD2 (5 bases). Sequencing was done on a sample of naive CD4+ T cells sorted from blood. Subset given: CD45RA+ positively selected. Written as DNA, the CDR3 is TGTGCCAGCCAGGCGACTACATCAACCTACGAGCAGTACTTC. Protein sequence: CASQATTSTYEQYF.